These T cell receptor beta chains were read from a single sample in a study of blood T cell repertoires in COVID-19. Sequenced by immunoSEQ multiplex PCR; TCRdb stores in-frame clones only, minus some. In the table there are about 52,000 clones, roughly four fifths of which are singletons. The sample was peripheral blood. Source of these receptors: an elderly woman with COVID-19, enrolled during active disease. Each CDR3 is given with its conserved first and last residue.

V gene: TRBV20-1
CDR3 protein: CSARDRETQYF

V gene: TRBV15
CDR3 protein: CATSEGKASGSRLSETQYF

V gene: TRBV19
CDR3 protein: CASSRQGRDEQYF

V gene: TRBV7-2
CDR3 protein: CASSLAGQGRTDTQYF

V gene: TRBV4-1
CDR3 protein: CASSQERGEKQFF

V gene: TRBV24-1
CDR3 protein: CATSGRGFNEQFF

V gene: TRBV24-1
CDR3 protein: CATSDLEYRDNEQFF

V gene: TRBV11-3
CDR3 protein: CASSFFQNEQFF

V gene: TRBV18
CDR3 protein: CASSPLTTTGELFF

V gene: TRBV11-2
CDR3 protein: CASSPGVRGEQYF

V gene: TRBV9
CDR3 protein: CASSVGDRDQETQYF

V gene: TRBV7-2
CDR3 protein: CASSLGFRTRASYEQYF

V gene: TRBV28
CDR3 protein: CASSYRVANTEAFF

V gene: TRBV10-2
CDR3 protein: CASSESVGGVGELFF

V gene: TRBV4-1
CDR3 protein: CASSPIAGFTYEQYF

V gene: TRBV29-1
CDR3 protein: CSVRDSGNEQFF

V gene: TRBV27
CDR3 protein: CASSLNRGLDQPQHF

V gene: TRBV3-1/TRBV3-2
CDR3 protein: CASSHTGALVFF

V gene: TRBV7-9
CDR3 protein: CASSLIGGWIETQYF

V gene: TRBV18
CDR3 protein: CASSPAGNSYEQYF

V gene: TRBV6-5
CDR3 protein: CASSYSGLAGESEQYF

V gene: TRBV6-5
CDR3 protein: CASSYGTGGIGEQFF

V gene: TRBV12-3/TRBV12-4
CDR3 protein: CASSRTGEGGYTF

V gene: TRBV9
CDR3 protein: CASSAYDSTGGYTF

V gene: TRBV4-2
CDR3 protein: CASSSGLGIGELFF

V gene: TRBV7-9
CDR3 protein: CASSPPGGRANEKLFF

V gene: TRBV6-6
CDR3 protein: CASSVGLSRNTGELFF

V gene: TRBV3-1/TRBV3-2
CDR3 protein: CASTSGTSGFNEQFF

V gene: TRBV6-5
CDR3 protein: CASSYSLDSSYEQYF

V gene: TRBV4-1
CDR3 protein: CASSLRTGDYGYTF

V gene: TRBV5-1
CDR3 protein: CASSVGQTGANVLTF

V gene: TRBV6-4
CDR3 protein: CASSVLAGAYNEQFF

V gene: TRBV29-1
CDR3 protein: CSVAGLAGPTYEQYF

V gene: TRBV11-2
CDR3 protein: CASSLDGTARTEAFF

V gene: TRBV7-3
CDR3 protein: CASSSSGLAGGEQFF

V gene: TRBV5-5
CDR3 protein: CASSSSAGVPNEQFF

V gene: TRBV19
CDR3 protein: CASSFNRDSSYEQYF

V gene: TRBV7-9
CDR3 protein: CASSLGRGNNQPQHF

V gene: TRBV29-1
CDR3 protein: CSVALTSGSPYEQYF

V gene: TRBV29-1
CDR3 protein: CSVTGGTQSSYEQYF

V gene: TRBV30
CDR3 protein: CAWSYLWTDTYEQYF

V gene: TRBV6-5
CDR3 protein: CASRRRENSPLHF

V gene: TRBV6-5
CDR3 protein: CASSNTWSRTDTQYF

V gene: TRBV30
CDR3 protein: CAWRNNPGQGTGNTIYF

V gene: TRBV19
CDR3 protein: CASRDGSSGNTIYF

V gene: TRBV5-5
CDR3 protein: CASSPSTGPPYEQYF

V gene: TRBV27
CDR3 protein: CASSLSGLAGDRSYEQYF

V gene: TRBV18
CDR3 protein: CASSPRGGRDQPQHF

V gene: TRBV30
CDR3 protein: CAWMRTGNTEAFF

V gene: TRBV4-2
CDR3 protein: CASSQDRREGGTDTQYF

V gene: TRBV2
CDR3 protein: CASNIAGRNSPLHF

V gene: TRBV30
CDR3 protein: CAWSENRGRTEAFF

V gene: TRBV24-1
CDR3 protein: CATSHRTGGATDTQYF

V gene: TRBV6-5
CDR3 protein: CASSYGGRNEQFF

V gene: TRBV29-1
CDR3 protein: CSVPGLGNTGELFF

V gene: TRBV7-9
CDR3 protein: CASSLDSLGVQETQYF